The T cell receptor (beta chain) under discussion was sequenced for a study of molecular identifiers for immune sequencing clone quantification. The CDR3 runs 13 residues. Germline assignment: CDR1 SGHAT and CDR2 FQNNGV. Trimming cost V 1 base and J 5 bases, with 9 bases left between them. This clonotype was observed a handful of times. Previously described methods and listed TCR primers were used for bulk TCR libraries. TCRdb re-analysed the PCR reads in MiXCR, keeping a single row per CDR3 protein. The sample yields under 600,000 distinct CDR3 sequences, less than 30% seen once. Every naive CD8 library was made from between about 20,000 and 1,100,000 sorted cells with 10%, 30% or 50% RNA. Naive CD8 T cells, phenotype CD8+CD4-CCR7+CD45RA+, were sorted.

The chain combines TRBV11-2 with TRBJ2-7, with D unresolved. The sample taken for sequencing was naive CD8+ T cells from blood, with Jurkat cell RNA spiked in. Subset in this sample: FACS-sorted CD8+CD4-CCR7+CD45RA+ naive T cells. The clonotype originates from a human donor in good health. Some libraries in this study had Jurkat cell RNA spiked in. The CDR3 DNA is TGTGCCAGCAGCTTAGCTACCCGGGACGAGCAGTACTTC. Residues: CASSLATRDEQYF. The full variable domain, in which reference TRBV11-2 and TRBJ2-7 provide the parts outside the CDR3, is EAGVAQSPRYKIIEKRQSVAFWCNPISGHATLYWYQQILGQGPKLLIQFQNNGVVDDSQLPKDRFSAERLKGVDSTLKIQPAKLEDSAVYLCASSLATRDEQYFGPGTRLTVT.